This T cell receptor (beta chain) originates from a study of vaccination and CD4 T cells after COVID-19. Study as a whole: Sampling that followed vaccination took place a median approximately 79 days after dose two, within a range of 14 to 241.

This sample's treatment: approximately 11-day PBMC culture with coronavirus spike peptide pools or control peptides (ViraFEST assay). As concerns this clonotype: Its antigen is as yet unknown.

The germline V and J ends were trimmed by 8 bases and 2 bases, with 18 bases remaining between them. The CDR3 is made up of 15 amino acids. Germline lookup yields CDR1 KGHSH and CDR2 LQKENI. At the Johns Hopkins FTIC core, DNA taken from cultured CD4+ T cells was sequenced by way of the Oncomine TCR Beta short-read assay. Researchers extracted genomic DNA from CD4+ T cells that had been cultured. TCRdb redid the calling of the PCR reads with MiXCR, one entry per CDR3 protein. The data contain under 25,000 distinct CDR3 sequences, approximately 50% of them singletons. Source material: cultured CD4+ T cells from blood. The genes are TRBV18 and TRBJ1-2, with D tentatively TRBD1 (6 bases). The sequence came from a human donor with COVID-19. The CDR3, as DNA: TGTGCCAGCCGCCCTACGGGGGGGCAGAACTATGGCTACACCTTC. Protein sequence: CASRPTGGQNYGYTF. The complete variable domain, with remaining parts taken from reference TRBV18 and TRBJ1-2, reads NAGVMQNPRHLVRRRGQEARLRCSPMKGHSHVYWYRQLPEEGLKFMVYLQKENIIDESGMPKERFSAEFPKEGPSILRIQQVVRGDSAAYFCASRPTGGQNYGYTFGSGTRLTVV.